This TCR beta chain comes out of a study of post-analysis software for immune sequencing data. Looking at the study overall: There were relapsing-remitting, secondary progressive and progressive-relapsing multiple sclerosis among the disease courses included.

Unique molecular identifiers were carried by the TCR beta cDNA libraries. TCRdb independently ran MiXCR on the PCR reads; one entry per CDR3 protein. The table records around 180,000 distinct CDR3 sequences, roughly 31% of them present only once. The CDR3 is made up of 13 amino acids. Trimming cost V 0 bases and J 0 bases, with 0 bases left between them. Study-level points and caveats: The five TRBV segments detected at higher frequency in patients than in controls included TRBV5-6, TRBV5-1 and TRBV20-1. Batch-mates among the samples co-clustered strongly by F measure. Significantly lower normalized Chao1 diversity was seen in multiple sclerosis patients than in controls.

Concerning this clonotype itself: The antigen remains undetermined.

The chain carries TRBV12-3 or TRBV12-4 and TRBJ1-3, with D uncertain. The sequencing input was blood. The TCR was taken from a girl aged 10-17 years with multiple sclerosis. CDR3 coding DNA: TGTGCCAGCAGTTTAGCCTCTGGAAACACCATATATTTT. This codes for CASSLASGNTIYF.